This is a list of T cell receptor beta chains from one sample in a study of T cell responses to AZD1222 COVID-19 vaccine. Method: immunoSEQ multiplex PCR; TCRdb's copy keeps in-frame clones and lacks some. The table has over 75,000 clones, approximately 88% seen once. The specimen comprised peripheral blood, sampled 28 days after the second AZD1222 dose. The receptors stem from an adult who received the AZD1222 COVID-19 vaccine. Each CDR3 is given with its conserved first and last residue. A D gene is named only where the DNA matches it firmly. Some rows mark clone size as missing; the rest say once, few, many or name a class of expanded clone.

>TRBJ1-2|.|TRBV5-6|few
TGTGCCAGCAGCCTGGGCGACAGGAGACGATATGGCTACACCTTC
CASSLGDRRRYGYTF
>TRBJ1-2|.|TRBV3-1/TRBV3-2|few
TGTGCCAGCAGCCAAGAAGGGGGGCCCTATGGCTACACCTTC
CASSQEGGPYGYTF
>TRBJ2-1|.|TRBV5-1|.
TGCGCCAGCAGCTTGGTAGGGGGGGCCTACAATGAGCAGTTCTTC
CASSLVGGAYNEQFF
>TRBJ1-2|.|TRBV6-5|.
TGTGCCAGCAGTTGGGACACTAACTATGGCTACACCTTC
CASSWDTNYGYTF
>TRBJ2-3|.|TRBV7-7|once
TGTGCTAGCAGCTCTCTCTTCGGTGGGGGCCAAGATACGCAGTATTTT
CASSSLFGGGQDTQYF
>TRBJ2-5|.|TRBV6-6|.
TGTGCCAGCAGTTACCCCAGCGGCGCCCAAGAGACCCAGTACTTC
CASSYPSGAQETQYF
>TRBJ2-3|TRBD2|TRBV19|once
TGTGCCAGTAGTGAACGACTAGCGGGGGCCAACACAGATACGCAGTATTTT
CASSERLAGANTDTQYF
>TRBJ1-2|TRBD1|TRBV28|.
TGTGCCAGCGGCGGACAGGGGGTAAATAACTATGGCTACACCTTC
CASGGQGVNNYGYTF
>TRBJ1-5|.|TRBV6-4|.
TGTGCCAGCAGTGAAGGGTTTACCAATCAGCCCCAGCATTTT
CASSEGFTNQPQHF
>TRBJ2-2|.|TRBV9|once
TGTGCCAGCAGCGTAAGCCCGCCCGGGGAGCTGTTTTTT
CASSVSPPGELFF
>TRBJ2-7|.|TRBV7-2|.
TGTGCCAGCAGCTTACAGGGGAGCTCCTACGAGCAGTACTTC
CASSLQGSSYEQYF
>TRBJ2-7|.|TRBV5-8|.
TGTGCCAGCAGCTTAAACAGGCTCACCTACGAGCAGTACTTC
CASSLNRLTYEQYF
>TRBJ2-7|TRBD1|TRBV5-1|.
TGCGCCAGCAGCTTCCGACAGGGGGGTTTAGGCGAGCAGTACTTC
CASSFRQGGLGEQYF
>TRBJ1-2|TRBD1|TRBV5-1|.
TGCGCCAGCAGCTTGGAGGGGGCTGGGCGCGGCTACACCTTC
CASSLEGAGRGYTF
>TRBJ1-2|.|TRBV2|.
TGTGCCAGCAGTGAGGGGTCCCTTATTCAGGGGAACTATGGCTACACCTTC
CASSEGSLIQGNYGYTF
>TRBJ1-5|.|TRBV28|.
TGTGCCAGCAGTTTACCAGTGGGCCAGCCCCAGCATTTT
CASSLPVGQPQHF
>TRBJ2-6|.|TRBV5-1|.
TGCGCCAGCAGCCTATTCAGGGGACCGTCTGGGGCCAACGTCCTGACTTTC
CASSLFRGPSGANVLTF
>TRBJ2-3|TRBD2|TRBV29-1|.
TGCAGCGTTCGAAGCCCTAGCGGGGGGGCAGATACGCAGTATTTT
CSVRSPSGGADTQYF
>TRBJ1-1|.|TRBV21-1|once
TGTGCCAGCAGCCCCCGCACTGAAGCTTTCTTT
CASSPRTEAFF
>TRBJ2-7|TRBD1|TRBV9|.
TGTGCCAGCAGCGCGACAGGGATCTACGAGCAGTACTTC
CASSATGIYEQYF
>TRBJ2-3|.|TRBV7-9|.
TGTGCCAGCAGCGCGAGCGGAGGCACAGATACGCAGTATTTT
CASSASGGTDTQYF
>TRBJ1-1|.|TRBV6-5|.
TGTGCCAGCAGTTTCGGCCCGGATGCTTTCTTT
CASSFGPDAFF
>TRBJ2-7|.|TRBV7-2|once
TGTGCCAGCAGCCATTATTCCTACGAGCAGTACTTC
CASSHYSYEQYF
>TRBJ1-3|.|TRBV5-5|.
TGTGCCAGCAGCTTGAGGGCCCTCTCTGGAAACACCATATATTTT
CASSLRALSGNTIYF
>TRBJ2-2|TRBD1|TRBV3-1/TRBV3-2|.
TGTGCCAGCAGCCAAGCAGGCAGGGGGCGTGCCGGGGAGCTGTTTTTT
CASSQAGRGRAGELFF
>TRBJ1-4|.|TRBV25-1|.
TGTGCCAGCAGTGACCCAAAAGGGGCAGGGGATGAAAAACTGTTTTTT
CASSDPKGAGDEKLFF
>TRBJ2-7|.|TRBV19|.
TGTGCCAGTAGTACATCTGACGGAGCCTACGAGCAGTACTTC
CASSTSDGAYEQYF
>TRBJ1-5|TRBD1|TRBV10-3|.
TGTGCCATCCAGGGGGGGGCCAGGGAGCAGCCCCAGCATTTT
CAIQGGAREQPQHF
>TRBJ2-3|TRBD1|TRBV18|once
TGTGCCAGCTCTCCCGGACAGGGGGAATTAGGTACGCAGTATTTT
CASSPGQGELGTQYF
>TRBJ1-6|TRBD1|TRBV3-1/TRBV3-2|.
TGTGCCAGCAGCCAAGAGGGACAGGGGTATAATTCACCCCTCCACTTT
CASSQEGQGYNSPLHF
>TRBJ1-2|.|TRBV6-4|.
TGTGCCGGGGGGGCCTATGGCTACACCTTC
CAGGAYGYTF
>TRBJ1-4|.|TRBV6-5|.
TGTGCCAGCAGTTTCGAAGGGGAAAAACTGTTTTTT
CASSFEGEKLFF
>TRBJ2-5|.|TRBV27|.
TGTGCCAGCAGGCTAATAGTCAACCAAGAGACCCAGTACTTC
CASRLIVNQETQYF
>TRBJ1-2|TRBD1|TRBV4-1|.
TGCGCCAGCAGCTGGTCCGGGACAGGGGGTGACTATGGCTACACCTTC
CASSWSGTGGDYGYTF
>TRBJ1-2|.|TRBV6-5|.
TGTGCCAGCAGTTACTCGGGCCTGGGTCCAGGGTTTGGCTACACCTTC
CASSYSGLGPGFGYTF
>TRBJ1-2|.|TRBV7-2|.
TGTGCCAGCAGCTTAGCGGCGGCGTTCGCTAACTATGGCTACACCTTC
CASSLAAAFANYGYTF
>TRBJ1-4|.|TRBV28|.
TGTGCCAGCAGCCAACCAGGGCTTCATAATGAAAAACTGTTTTTT
CASSQPGLHNEKLFF
>TRBJ1-2|.|TRBV5-4|.
TGTGCCAGCAGCCTGGCTAGTATCTATGGCTACACCTTC
CASSLASIYGYTF
>TRBJ2-3|.|TRBV3-1/TRBV3-2|.
TGTGCCAGCAGGGAGGTTTGCGGGGGCCGCACAGATACGCAGTATTTT
CASREVCGGRTDTQYF